This T cell receptor beta chain is from a study of regulatory T cells in long-lasting Graves disease. Germline CDR1 reads GTSNPN; CDR2 reads SVGIG (reference sequence). Between the trimmed V and J ends, which lost 1 base and 4 bases, there was a span of 14 bases. The CDR3 has 15 residues. Study results and caveats: Among persistent patients, a larger number of public clonotypes were shared (approximately 3,000) than among newly diagnosed patients (roughly 1,000). Preferential use of TRBV28, TRBJ1-2 and TRBJ2-5 was seen in persistent disease.

Libraries of TCR beta came from iRepertoire HTBI primers plus Arm-PCR of CDR3 regions. TCRdb used MiXCR to reprocess the multiplex PCR reads, holding one entry per CDR3 protein. This table holds about 420,000 distinct CDR3 sequences, about a sixth found once. Time point given: newly diagnosed GD, antithyroid drugs for less than 3 months. Extracted PBMC RNA gave rise to the TCR library. This clonotype was counted a few times. Its antigen is still unknown. This sample was shared with a second study, whose subject was T cells in Graves' hyperthyroidism and ophthalmopathy. That work states: A lack of ophthalmopathy progression within 18 months defined stable Graves' hyperthyroidism.

The clonotype was recovered from a woman aged 18-29 years with Graves disease. This specimen consisted of peripheral blood mononuclear cells (PBMCs), obtained at new diagnosis, from a patient treated with antithyroid drugs. The V gene is TRBV30, the J gene TRBJ1-5, with D maybe TRBD1 (5 bases). The CDR3 is CAWSERRGINQPQHF. CDR3 DNA sequence: TGTGCCTGGAGTGAGAGACGGGGGATTAATCAGCCCCAGCATTTT.